A single T cell receptor (beta chain) is shown here with its context. Its cognate antigen is unknown. The sample is drawn from a study of cytomegalovirus exposure and HLA in healthy donors. General study results and limits: Follow-up analysis later connected one missense variant in DCLRE1C with trimming of TCR beta V- and J-genes. Overall, about 160 TCR beta chains were annotated as cytomegalovirus-associated. Some public TCRs appeared in many individuals, while most sequences were rare.

Germline values: CDR1 LNHNV, CDR2 YYDKDF (reference sequence). The CDR3 has 14 residues. V trimming: 8 bases; J trimming: 4 bases; junction bases outside the gene matches: 3. PCR employed 60 Vbeta and 13 Jbeta primers. The assay was immunoSEQ multiplex PCR, and TCRdb's table has in-frame clones only and misses some. The table shows around 130,000 clones, with around 70% occurring only once. The receptor was isolated from a young man in good health and CMV-seropositive. The chain employs TRBV15 and TRBJ2-6; 9 nucleotides agree with TRBD1. Material: PBMCs. Written as DNA, the CDR3 is TGTGCCACCGGGACAGGGCCAGGGGCCAACGTCCTGACTTTC. This codes for CATGTGPGANVLTF. Full variable domain (rest looked up from reference TRBV15 and TRBJ2-6): DAMVIQNPRYQVTQFGKPVTLSCSQTLNHNVMYWYQQKSSQAPKLLFHYYDKDFNNEADTPDNFQSRRPNTSFCFLDIRSPGLGDTAMYLCATGTGPGANVLTFGAGSRLTVL.